This T cell receptor (beta chain) was recorded in a study of blood T cell repertoires in COVID-19. For the study at large: The United States, Italy and Spain provided the acute and convalescent COVID-19 samples.

Germline CDR1 is MDHEN and CDR2 is SYDVKM. The V and J ends lost 6 bases and 6 bases, in that order; junction bases with no gene match: 4. The CDR3 covers 14 residues. Repertoires were generated with immunoSEQ multiplex PCR, while TCRdb's copy carries only in-frame clones and drops some. Of about 75,000 clones in the sample, around 90% are singletons; the top ten hold about 7%. The sequence came from a human donor in a cohort sampled during active COVID-19. The rearrangement joins TRBV28 to TRBJ2-3, with TRBD2 matching 12 bases. Sequencing input: peripheral blood. This CDR3 reads CASRTSGGRDTQYF. For the CDR3, the DNA is TGTGCCAGCAGGACTAGCGGGGGTAGGGATACGCAGTATTTT.